What follows is one T cell receptor (beta chain) and its context. Its antigen is still unknown. A junction boundary mismatches the germline segment, possibly from a read error. MiXCR was run by TCRdb on the reads, yielding one entry per CDR3 protein. The table records some 680,000 distinct CDR3 sequences, less than 40% of them present only once. This entry comes from a study of T cell repertoires in cytomegalovirus infection. Study conclusions and caveats: The cumulative frequency of public TCR beta families distinguished individuals who carried CMV together with the relevant HLA.

The CDR3 is 15 amino acids. Germline CDR1 SSHAT, CDR2 FNYEAQ (reference sequence). This sequence joins TRBV7-7 and TRBJ2-6, with D unresolved. The material sequenced was PBMCs. The TCR comes from a human donor in good health (CMV status not recorded). Some clones in this sample may be carry-over from other donors' samples. The CDR3 is CASSLGPPGANVLTF. CDR3 bases: TGTGCTAGCAGCTTAGGCCCCCCTGGGGCCAACGTCCTGACTTTC.